The T cell receptor (beta chain) described here comes from a study of blood T cell repertoires in COVID-19. Study-level information: Samples of COVID-19 (acute and convalescent) were obtained from the United States, Italy and Spain. In each case, the material was cDNA or gDNA derived from T cells, B-cell-depleted T cells, or PBMCs.

The CDR3 contains 15 residues. Germline V CDR1 and CDR2: MGHRA, YSYEKL. Germline trimming cut 0 bases from V and 7 bases from J; bases unmatched to any gene: 3. Across under 25 US areas, participants ranged in age from roughly 18 to 95 years. Cohorts were based on clinical histories the participants reported. Assay used: immunoSEQ multiplex PCR; TCRdb lists only in-frame clones, some missing. Of around 250,000 clones listed, 70% to 90% were seen once; the top ten hold roughly 4.3%. The clonotype was recovered from a woman younger than 45 with acute COVID-19. Sequencing input: PBMCs or T cells enriched from blood (not recorded which). The chain has TRBV4-1 and TRBJ1-4; 9 bases line up with TRBD1. CDR3 DNA: TGCGCCAGCAGCCAAGAACAGGGGGCCGGTGAAAAACTGTTTTTT. Amino acid sequence: CASSQEQGAGEKLFF.